This TCR beta chain was retrieved from a study of T-cell reconstitution after alpha-beta-depleted transplantation in children. Study-wide points: Expanded graft clones, several hundred of them, were reportedly the source of alpha-beta T cells about two months after transplant. Surviving recipient T cells and thymic progenitors underlay high day-60 TCRbeta diversity in some patients.

Preparation of the TCRbeta library involved a method that used unique molecular identifiers. TCRdb itself ran the PCR reads through MiXCR, one entry per CDR3 protein. The table lists a few hundred thousand distinct CDR3 sequences, about 6.6% of them singletons. The CDR3 runs to 18 residues. V dropped 5 bases and J dropped 1; count of bases not matched to a gene: 13. CDR1 is SGHAT, CDR2 FQNNGV, per germline. In this sample, this clonotype turned up many times. Its antigen is currently unknown. The chain recombines TRBV11-2 with TRBJ1-4; 7 bases are a match to TRBD1. Sequenced material: PBMCs, taken before TCRalphabeta/CD19-depleted stem cell transplant. This receptor was taken from a boy between 2 and 10 years old with acute lymphoblastic leukemia, due to receive a stem cell transplant. The CDR3 protein is CASSLTGDQGRTNEKLFF. The CDR3 bases are TGTGCCAGCAGCCTCACAGGGGATCAGGGGAGAACTAATGAAAAACTGTTTTTT.